The source of this T cell receptor (beta chain) is a study of T cell responses to AZD1222 COVID-19 vaccine. Clones were sequenced by immunoSEQ multiplex PCR, and TCRdb holds only the in-frame ones, with some missing. The table shows some 120,000 clones, with roughly 90% occurring only once. The source is an adult in good health. Sample: peripheral blood, taken on day 0 of AZD1222 vaccination.

CDR3: CASSLGGSSGYSYEQYF. The DNA of the CDR3 is TGTGCCAGCAGCTTAGGGGGGTCTAGCGGGTACTCCTACGAGCAGTACTTC. The J gene is TRBJ2-7, the V gene TRBV7-2; 8 positions agree with TRBD2. The length of the CDR3 is 17 residues. Trimming took 1 base from V and 0 from J; bases not matched to a gene: 8. Germline CDR1 SGHTA, CDR2 FQGNSA.